What follows is one T cell receptor (beta chain) and its context. There is no known antigen for this receptor. Base qualities are not recorded, but no much larger clone differs from it by a single base. For the CD8 naive samples, CD45RO-negative cells were positively selected for CCR7, yielding a CD45RA+CCR7+ population from which TemRA cells were excluded. The donors were healthy, HIV-negative adults who had no recently reported acute infections or vaccinations. Every donor was a Caucasian adult residing in Nashville, Tennessee, USA. Blood was collected by leukapheresis, and PBMCs were isolated by Ficoll-Histopaque density gradient centrifugation and then cryopreserved in liquid nitrogen vapor phase. Analytical flow cytometry was used to check the purity and quantity of every magnetically sorted T cell population. Genomic DNA was isolated from every sorted fraction and measured by UV absorbance on a Nanodrop 2000c.

Using the deep immunoSEQ assay, TCR CDR3 regions were amplified from genomic DNA by multiplex PCR. Extracted genomic DNA from each cell subset was spread evenly across all wells of several immunoSEQ 96-well plates, with each plate serving as a replicate. Each replicate PCR for sorted subsets received about 210 ng genomic DNA, equal to tens of thousands of T cell genomes. Purified libraries were quantified with a Qubit 3.0 fluorometer, sized on a Bioanalyzer 2100, and re-quantified with the KAPA Library Quantification kit. Each immunoSEQ 96-well plate was sequenced on its own single-read 150-cycle Illumina NextSeq 550 flow cell. The source study handled its data this way. The immunoSEQ output contained only junctional sequences without quality scores, so filtering could not match that applied to full-length reads. Sequences were annotated with PyIR, a Python wrapper for IgBLAST v1.9, using IMGT germline references to assign V/J genes and CDR3. Any read was removed if the V/J assignment was weak (E-value above 1e-6), the CDR3 was missing, or the read contained stop codons, out-of-frame junctions, or ambiguous translated residues. V3J clonotypes were defined as sequences sharing the same inferred V gene, J gene, and CDR3 amino acid sequence. The percentage overlap between two repertoires was calculated by dividing the number of shared unique clonotypes by the size of the smaller repertoire. Three approaches were used to assess repertoire richness: RTK rarefaction, the Chao1 estimator, and Recon v2.1 estimates of unobserved clonotypes. For all TCRbeta clonotypes obtained by the gDNA method from a few donors, generation probabilities were computed with OLGA. TCRdb stores this immuneACCESS table with in-frame sequences only. Part of the clones is absent; in the studies checked, under half of the shortfall reflects unresolved V genes, and no reason is known for the rest. V, J and clone size are taken as reported in that table, and D and trimming were inferred from the DNA itself. The sample has about 800,000 clones on record, 96% of them singletons. Of the sample, less than 0.25% is held by the ten largest clones.

The data are from a study of shared clonotypes between healthy human individuals (dated by TCRdb to the early 2020s). Some background on the complete study: The cohort included a few men and a couple of women between 18 and 49 years of age. For each donor, three plates each were used for CD4 naive and CD4 memory, two plates were used for CD8 naive, and one plate was used for CD8 memory. To estimate repertoire size and how much clonotype sharing occurs between individuals, the study deeply sequenced the blood TCR repertoires of roughly 5 healthy adults. Libraries were prepared and TCR repertoires were sequenced by different laboratories using diverse techniques, in order to increase sequencing depth and limit assay-specific biases. Each donor's leukapheresis produced roughly between about 0.85 and 10 billion PBMCs.

Overall study outcomes, separate from this receptor: Pairwise subsampling indicated that sequencing depth was expected to affect the degree of clonotype sharing among donors. Naive subsets generally had larger estimated clonotype richness than memory subsets did. Sharing across several donors was observed for roughly 5.4% of naive CD4, over 3% of naive CD8, about 2.3% of memory CD4, and over 0.3% of memory CD8 clonotypes. Because the study included only a small number of donors, the genetic and exposure-history diversity represented was limited. Higher generation probabilities were observed for clonotypes shared by all four sorted-subset donors than for non-shared clonotypes. Sampling was limited to blood, and TCR repertoires in tissue likely differ from TCR repertoires in blood. Even with the large sequencing depth, rarefaction of the sorted-subset datasets indicated that sequencing was incomplete.

Sequencing was carried out using naive CD8+ T cells sorted from blood. According to the study, the label for this sample's cell subset or site signals: CD45RA+CCR7+. This TCR was recovered from a man younger than 45 in good health.

The CDR3 region: CSVRGRNGYTF. DNA sequence: TGCAGCGTTAGGGGGAGGAATGGCTACACCTTC. The rearranged segments are TRBV29-1 and TRBJ1-2; the D region possibly corresponds to TRBD1 (6 bases align). The CDR1 and CDR2 encoded by the germline V gene are SQVTM and ANQGSEA. The CDR3 runs 11 residues from the cysteine to the phenylalanine. The sequence is cut down to CDR3 DNA, 33 bases in frame from base 1. V is shortened by 5 bases, J by 6 bases, and the region joining them spans 10 bases.